This T cell receptor (beta chain) was identified during a study of CD8 T cells in Susac syndrome (dated by TCRdb to between 2018 and 2021). General notes on the study: Whether CD8+ T cell activation and differentiation in Susac syndrome was antigen driven was tested using repertoire sequencing.

Here is what the overall study found, with its caveats: The number of individuals in the TCR sequencing and HLA analysis was acknowledged as relatively small.

Peripheral blood CD8+ and CD4+ T cells from healthy donors, Susac syndrome patients and multiple sclerosis patients were profiled by high-throughput TCR beta sequencing. The healthy donors served as controls matched for age and sex. Bulk CD8+ and CD4+ T cells were purified by magnetic negative isolation, while CD8+ TEMRA cells were enriched using FACS. Blood was drawn into EDTA tubes, processed within 24 hours, and PBMCs were isolated by density gradient centrifugation. PBMCs destined for TCR sequencing were cryopreserved in liquid nitrogen and later thawed in a 37 °C water bath. The sorted or isolated CD4+, CD8+ and CD8+ TEMRA cells reached a purity of at least 90%. RNA was extracted using the RNeasy kit, and roughly 0.5 to 1 ug of the RNA was reverse transcribed with random hexamers. The immunoSEQ multiplex PCR assay, which covers 54 Vbeta and 13 Jbeta segments, was used to amplify TCR beta CDR3 regions. To correct PCR amplification bias, a synthetic template baseline was used for both primer optimization and computational correction. The study's processing was this. Reads were assigned to V, D and J genes according to IMGT and analyzed in immunoSEQ Analyzer, with only productive sequences retained. Clonality was calculated as one minus the Shannon entropy normalized by log2 of the number of productive unique sequences. Public and private clones were assessed among the 100 most prevalent clones of each patient and control. A clone was defined as Susac-specific if it was absent from the healthy and MS cohorts, from around 960 published viral clones and from other ImmuneACCESS disease sequences. TCRdb reworked the public reads: Q25 trimming with fastp, MiXCR clone assembly, productive beta chains retained. Every entry covers one CDR3 protein and lists the most common genes and DNA from its rows. For this entry, the V and J calls and clone size follow TCRdb and not the study's own pipeline. In all, the sample holds some 190,000 distinct CDR3 sequences, and 90% to 95% of those were seen once. Around 0.1% of the sample belongs to the ten largest clones.

CDR1 GTSNPN and CDR2 SVGIG are derived from the germline V gene (reference sequence). The CDR3 runs 13 amino acids, cysteine and phenylalanine included. Of all the DNA, just the CDR3 is kept, 39 bases in frame from base 1. Between the V and J ends, shortened by 0 bases and 10 bases respectively, the junction contains 15 bases. This clonotype showed up just once. Its specific antigen is unknown. No qualities accompany the bases; no much larger clone lies one base away. One read amounts to weak evidence. The clonotype originates from a human donor in good health. The chain links TRBV30 with TRBJ1-1; too little of a D gene remains to name it. Sequenced material: CD4+ T cells from PBMCs. The nucleotide sequence is given as TGTGCCTGGAGTGTACGGTCCAAGGAAGGAGCTTTCTTT. Its protein product is CAWSVRSKEGAFF.